Following are 19 T cell receptor beta chains from one sample sequenced in a study of T cell responses to AZD1222 COVID-19 vaccine. Clones were sequenced by immunoSEQ multiplex PCR, and TCRdb holds only the in-frame ones, with some missing. The sample contains 100,000 to 140,000 clones, around 90% of which appear only once. This sample comprised peripheral blood, obtained on day 0 of AZD1222 vaccination. Receptors were obtained from an adult in good health.

The genes are TRBV2 and TRBJ1-6; 7 nucleotides align to TRBD1. The germline CDR1 and CDR2 sequences are SNHLY and FYNNEI. The CDR3 runs 15 residues. Germline trimming cut 6 bases from V and 1 base from J; bases unmatched to any gene: 3. CDR3 coding DNA: TGTGCCAGCAGAGAACAGGGGTCCTATAATTCACCCCTCCACTTT. Its translation is CASREQGSYNSPLHF.

This chain joins TRBV29-1 and TRBJ2-1, with 8 bases fitting TRBD1. The CDR3 contains 15 residues. After removal of 7 bases from V and 0 bases from J, the junction contained 8 bases not matched to a gene. Germline CDR1 and CDR2: SQVTM and ANQGSEA. Written as DNA, the CDR3 is TGCAGCGCCCCCCAGGGGGCAAGCTCCTACAATGAGCAGTTCTTC. Protein: CSAPQGASSYNEQFF.

J is TRBJ1-4 and V is TRBV5-6; D remains ambiguous. CDR3 length: 16 amino acids. Trimming removed 4 bases from V and 3 bases from J, with 16 bases in between. Per germline, CDR1 SGHDT and CDR2 YYEEEE. This CDR3 is CASSLWMIGANEKLFF. The DNA of the CDR3 is TGTGCCAGCAGCCTCTGGATGATCGGAGCTAATGAAAAACTGTTTTTT.

The chain links TRBV28 to TRBJ2-7; TRBD1 is a possible D gene (6 bases). Germline values: CDR1 MDHEN, CDR2 SYDVKM. The CDR3 length is 14 residues. V was cut by 3 bases and J by 3 bases, with 12 bases left in between. This CDR3 reads CASSLGHTGYEQYF. CDR3 nucleotides: TGTGCCAGCAGTTTGGGACACACGGGCTACGAGCAGTACTTC.

This sequence joins TRBV5-4 and TRBJ2-5; 7 nucleotides align to TRBD2. V gave up 0 bases and J gave up 5 bases; unmatched junction bases: 4. The V gene's germline CDR1 is SGHNT and CDR2 YYREEE (reference sequence). There are 14 residues in the CDR3. Here the CDR3 DNA reads TGTGCCAGCAGCTTGGCGGGGGGAAAGGAGACCCAGTACTTC. This codes for CASSLAGGKETQYF. The variable domain in full, completed from reference TRBV5-4 and TRBJ2-5, reads ETGVTQSPTHLIKTRGQQVTLRCSSQSGHNTVSWYQQALGQGPQFIFQYYREEENGRGNFPPRFSGLQFPNYSSELNVNALELDDSALYLCASSLAGGKETQYFGPGTRLLVL.

The rearrangement uses TRBV2 and TRBJ1-1, with D perhaps matching TRBD1 (5 bases). Germline loops: CDR1 SNHLY, CDR2 FYNNEI. V was pared by 4 bases and J by 3 bases, with 12 bases between. The CDR3 has 14 residues. CDR3 DNA sequence: TGTGCCAGCAGTGGGTACCGGGACGACACTGAAGCTTTCTTT. It codes for CASSGYRDDTEAFF.

This chain connects TRBV29-1 to TRBJ1-1; TRBD1 matches at 8 bases. The ends lost 5 bases at V and 5 bases at J; junction bases unmatched: 4. The CDR3 extends over 12 amino acids. The V gene's germline CDR1 is SQVTM and CDR2 ANQGSEA. The DNA for the CDR3 is TGCAGCGTTAGGACAGGGAGAACTGAAGCTTTCTTT. Protein product: CSVRTGRTEAFF. The whole variable domain, remainder taken from reference TRBV29-1 and TRBJ1-1, is SAVISQKPSRDICQRGTSLTIQCQVDSQVTMMFWYRQQPGQSLTLIATANQGSEATYESGFVIDKFPISRPNLTFSTLTVSNMSPEDSSIYLCSVRTGRTEAFFGQGTRLTVV.

V usage is TRBV19 and J usage is TRBJ2-6; 7 nucleotides line up with TRBD1. This CDR3 has 19 amino acids. V lost 3 bases, J lost 2 bases, and 13 bases stayed unmatched. Germline CDR1 and CDR2: LNHDA and SQIVND (reference sequence). CDR3 in DNA: TGTGCCAGTAGTATCCCCACCGGCAGGGGGAGAACTGGGGCCAACGTCCTGACTTTC. Translation gives CASSIPTGRGRTGANVLTF.

V and J are TRBV27 and TRBJ1-1, with a tentative D call TRBD1 (5 bases). The CDR3 consists of 15 residues. Germline lookup yields CDR1 MNHEY and CDR2 SMNVEV (reference sequence). Trimming cost V 7 bases and J 0 bases, with 15 bases left between them. The CDR3 reads CASTPWGPMNTEAFF. CDR3 nucleotide sequence: TGTGCCAGCACCCCGTGGGGACCAATGAACACTGAAGCTTTCTTT.

This rearrangement joins TRBV18 to TRBJ2-3; D perhaps matches TRBD2 (6 bases). Germline V CDR1 and CDR2: KGHSH, LQKENI. Trimming took off 3 bases at V and 3 bases at J, with 16 bases between the two ends. The CDR3 loop spans 16 amino acids. The CDR3 nucleotides read TGTGCCAGCTCACCGTACCGGGACTCGGTAACAGATACGCAGTATTTT. It specifies CASSPYRDSVTDTQYF.

V and J are TRBV7-2 and TRBJ1-1; 7 bases line up with TRBD1. The CDR3 runs to 17 residues. Germline loops: CDR1 SGHTA, CDR2 FQGNSA. J lost 4 bases, V lost 2 bases, and 13 bases had no gene match. The CDR3 DNA sequence: TGTGCCAGCAGCTTACAGGGGGTGGGCAGGGGGAGCACTGAAGCTTTCTTT. Translated, it gives CASSLQGVGRGSTEAFF.

The rearrangement joins TRBV18 to TRBJ2-3; 12 bases map to TRBD2. J lost 6 bases, V lost 6 bases, and 4 bases had no gene match. The CDR3 has 14 amino acids. Per the germline V gene, CDR1 is KGHSH and CDR2 is LQKENI. The CDR3 region has the DNA TGTGCCAGCTCGCCTACTAGCGGGAGGGATACGCAGTATTTT. Translating gives CASSPTSGRDTQYF. The full variable domain, in which reference TRBV18 and TRBJ2-3 provide the parts outside the CDR3, is NAGVMQNPRHLVRRRGQEARLRCSPMKGHSHVYWYRQLPEEGLKFMVYLQKENIIDESGMPKERFSAEFPKEGPSILRIQQVVRGDSAAYFCASSPTSGRDTQYFGPGTRLTVL.

This chain uses TRBV5-1 with TRBJ2-3, with 10 bases lining up with TRBD2. The CDR3 has 15 amino acids. J was trimmed by 5 bases and V by 2 bases; bases with no gene match: 5. Looked up from germline, CDR1 is SGHRS and CDR2 is YFSETQ. The chain's CDR3 is CASSLPGLAEDTQYF. Written as DNA, the CDR3 is TGCGCCAGCAGCTTACCCGGACTAGCGGAAGATACGCAGTATTTT.

This chain links TRBV7-2 with TRBJ2-2; perhaps TRBD2 as D (5 bases). From germline, CDR1 is SGHTA and CDR2 FQGNSA. V lost 5 bases and J lost 1, with 17 bases in between. CDR3 length equals 17 residues. CDR3 DNA sequence: TGTGCCAGCAGCCCTCGGACGAGCGGTGAGAACACCGGGGAGCTGTTTTTT. This codes for CASSPRTSGENTGELFF.

The V and J genes are TRBV14 and TRBJ2-1, with D possibly being TRBD2 (5 bases). The CDR3 extends over 18 amino acids. The germline V gene has CDR1 SGHDN and CDR2 FVKESK. Deletions cut 4 bases from V and 4 bases from J, with 23 bases between. For the CDR3, the DNA is TGTGCCAGCAGCCTTAAAGCTGGAGGCAGACATCTTTACAATGAGCAGTTCTTC. Its protein is CASSLKAGGRHLYNEQFF.

The J gene is TRBJ2-1, the V gene TRBV6-5; no clear D. The V end lost 6 bases, the J end lost 10 bases, and 13 bases lay between the germline ends. CDR3 length: 12 amino acids. In germline, CDR1 is MNHEY, CDR2 SVGAGI. Here the CDR3 DNA reads TGTGCCAGCAGCCAACCTGGCGGCGAGCAGTTCTTC. It codes for CASSQPGGEQFF.

The rearrangement links TRBV6-2 or TRBV6-3 to TRBJ2-7, with 7 bases lining up with TRBD1. Trimming took 0 bases from V and 5 from J; bases not matched to a gene: 7. Germline V lookup: CDR1 MNHEY, CDR2 SVGEGT. This CDR3 has 15 residues. CDR3 nucleotide sequence: TGTGCCAGCAGTTACTCGACGCAGGGGGTCCACGAGCAGTACTTC. This gives the protein CASSYSTQGVHEQYF.

This chain uses TRBV3-1 (or the pseudogene TRBV3-2) with TRBJ1-2; D is unresolved. The length of the CDR3 is 15 residues. V lost 3 bases and J lost 4, with 15 bases in between. Germline loops: CDR1 LGHDT, CDR2 YNNKEL (reference sequence). CDR3 sequence (DNA): TGTGCCAGCAGCCAGGAAGCCGACACCAGCTATGGCTACACCTTC. It is translated as CASSQEADTSYGYTF.

The rearrangement uses TRBV9 and TRBJ1-4, with a weak D call TRBD1 (5 bases). The CDR3 length is 14 residues. Trimming cost V 5 bases and J 4 bases, with 12 bases left between them. CDR1 and CDR2 from the germline V gene are SGDLS and YYNGEE. The CDR3 DNA reads as TGTGCCAGCAGTAGACAGAGACTTAATGAAAAACTGTTTTTT. It translates to CASSRQRLNEKLFF. Together with reference TRBV9 and TRBJ1-4, the CDR3 gives the full variable domain: DSGVTQTPKHLITATGQRVTLRCSPRSGDLSVYWYQQSLDQGLQFLIQYYNGEERAKGNILERFSAQQFPDLHSELNLSSLELGDSALYFCASSRQRLNEKLFFGSGTQLSVL.